This passage covers 30 T cell receptor beta chains from one sample sequenced in a study of T cells expressing NK-cell markers. Reprocessing the 5' RACE reads, TCRdb reports a single entry for every CDR3 protein and omits DNA. This sample's table has over 350,000 distinct CDR3 sequences. Specimen: blood T cells: a sorted CD56 or NKG2C T cell subset, CD4+ or CD8+ T cells, or bulk PBMC T cells (not recorded which). Every receptor here comes from a woman aged 50 to 60 in good health.

The chain is built from TRBV7-9 and TRBJ2-3; TCRdb selects TRBD1, and the lack of DNA leaves this call unchecked. The germline CDR1 and CDR2 sequences are SEHNR and FQNEAQ (reference sequence). There are 13 residues in the CDR3. Here the CDR3 reads CASSAPEARGQYF.

The V gene is TRBV15, the J gene TRBJ2-1. This CDR3 region has 15 residues. Germline V gives CDR1 LNHNV, CDR2 YYDKDF (reference sequence). The CDR3 region is CATSSLDVLYNEQFF.

The chain has TRBV11-2 and TRBJ2-7; TCRdb proposes TRBD1, but this gene call is untestable without DNA. The CDR3 extends over 15 amino acids. Germline loops: CDR1 SGHAT, CDR2 FQNNGV. The CDR3 loop reads CASSPGQSPAGEQYF.

The chain uses TRBV19 and TRBJ2-5; the D call of TRBD1 rests on TCRdb alone, since no DNA is present to check it. Germline values: CDR1 LNHDA, CDR2 SQIVND (reference sequence). The CDR3 has 13 amino acids. The CDR3: CASSMERDETQYF. Supplemented by reference TRBV19 and TRBJ2-5, the full variable domain reads DGGITQSPKYLFRKEGQNVTLSCEQNLNHDAMYWYRQDPGQGLRLIYYSQIVNDFQKGDIAEGYSVSREKKESFPLTVTSAQKNPTAFYLCASSMERDETQYFGPGTRLLVL.

CDR3 residues: CASSLVRDNEQYF. J is TRBJ2-7 and V is TRBV5-6. Germline V CDR1 and CDR2: SGHDT, YYEEEE. This CDR3 is 13 amino acids long.

The chain employs TRBV7-9 and TRBJ2-2; the TRBD2 assignment by TCRdb is unverifiable without DNA. This CDR3 is 16 amino acids long. Germline CDR1 is SEHNR and CDR2 is FQNEAQ (reference sequence). This CDR3 reads CASRGAGGTNTGELFF.

V is TRBV18 and J is TRBJ2-1; absent DNA, TCRdb's TRBD1 call cannot be checked. The CDR3 has 15 amino acids. CDR1 is KGHSH and CDR2 is LQKENI in the germline V gene. CDR3 region: CASSPPTAPPNEQFF. The full variable domain, rest sourced from reference TRBV18 and TRBJ2-1, is NAGVMQNPRHLVRRRGQEARLRCSPMKGHSHVYWYRQLPEEGLKFMVYLQKENIIDESGMPKERFSAEFPKEGPSILRIQQVVRGDSAAYFCASSPPTAPPNEQFFGPGTRLTVL.

This rearrangement joins TRBV20-1 to TRBJ2-1. The CDR3 is made up of 11 amino acids. Germline CDR1 and CDR2: DFQATT and SNEGSKA (reference sequence). The CDR3 sequence: CSANQVNEQFF.

The rearrangement links TRBV20-1 to TRBJ2-2. The length of the CDR3 is 15 residues. Germline lookup yields CDR1 DFQATT and CDR2 SNEGSKA (reference sequence). This chain's CDR3 is CSARDLTSPPGELFF.

V usage is TRBV29-1 and J usage is TRBJ2-3; the D call of TRBD1 rests on TCRdb alone, since no DNA is present to check it. The CDR3 is made up of 13 amino acids. Germline values: CDR1 SQVTM, CDR2 ANQGSEA. The CDR3 region is CSVSTGILDTQYF.

The V call is TRBV5-1, the J call TRBJ2-7; TCRdb selects TRBD2, and the lack of DNA leaves this call unchecked. CDR3 length equals 13 residues. CDR1 is SGHRS and CDR2 is YFSETQ in the germline V gene. The CDR3 reads CASRGTSAYEQYF.

The chain joins TRBV9 to TRBJ1-1; TCRdb's D call, TRBD1, is unchecked because there is no DNA. CDR1 and CDR2 (germline): SGDLS, YYNGEE. The CDR3 extends over 15 amino acids. CDR3: CASSVDAGVNTEAFF.

The chain is built from TRBV27 and TRBJ1-5. Germline lookup yields CDR1 MNHEY and CDR2 SMNVEV (reference sequence). The CDR3 has 14 residues. The CDR3 sequence: CASAASSLNQPQHF.

The chain links TRBV10-1 to TRBJ2-2; TCRdb proposes TRBD1, but this gene call is untestable without DNA. The CDR3 sequence is 17 residues long. The germline gives CDR1 WNHNN, CDR2 SYGVQD (reference sequence). This CDR3 is CASSDPGGLDYTGELFF.

The chain is built from TRBV30 and TRBJ2-2; the D gene TCRdb calls, TRBD1, cannot be checked with no DNA. The CDR3 totals 15 residues. Germline lookup yields CDR1 GTSNPN and CDR2 SVGIG (reference sequence). The CDR3 spells CAWSVRGLGTGELFF.

This sequence joins TRBV10-3 and TRBJ2-1; TCRdb designates TRBD1, a call that cannot be tested without DNA. The germline CDR1 and CDR2 sequences are ENHRY and SYGVKD. This CDR3 is built from 13 residues. CDR3 residues: CAIMRGSNNEQFF.

The chain couples TRBV2 to TRBJ2-1; the D call of TRBD2 rests on TCRdb alone, since no DNA is present to check it. CDR1 is SNHLY, CDR2 FYNNEI, per germline. The length of the CDR3 is 13 residues. The CDR3 spells CASAGGSNNEQFF. Drawing the rest from reference TRBV2 and TRBJ2-1, the complete variable domain is EPEVTQTPSHQVTQMGQEVILRCVPISNHLYFYWYRQILGQKVEFLVSFYNNEISEKSEIFDDQFSVERPDGSNFTLKIRSTKLEDSAMYFCASAGGSNNEQFFGPGTRLTVL.

The chain has TRBV20-1 and TRBJ2-2; the D call of TRBD2 rests on TCRdb alone, since no DNA is present to check it. This CDR3 has 15 amino acids. CDR1 DFQATT and CDR2 SNEGSKA come from the germline V gene (reference sequence). The CDR3 loop is CSAREPGGGTGELFF.

V and J are TRBV3-1 and TRBJ1-1; without DNA, the TCRdb call of TRBD1 cannot be checked. Germline V gene lookup returns CDR1 LGHDT and CDR2 YNNKEL (reference sequence). The CDR3 length is 17 residues. The CDR3: CASSQGVGQGLYTEAFF. The full variable domain, rest sourced from reference TRBV3-1 and TRBJ1-1, is DTAVSQTPKYLVTQMGNDKSIKCEQNLGHDTMYWYKQDSKKFLKIMFSYNNKELIINETVPNRFSPKSPDKAHLNLHINSLELGDSAVYFCASSQGVGQGLYTEAFFGQGTRLTVV.

The chain recombines TRBV20-1 with TRBJ2-1; there is no DNA to check the TCRdb D call of TRBD1. The CDR3 sequence is 12 residues long. Germline V gene sequence: CDR1 DFQATT, CDR2 SNEGSKA (reference sequence). The CDR3 protein is CSAATGRLEQFF.

The rearrangement links TRBV12-3 or TRBV12-4 to TRBJ2-5; as DNA is missing, the TRBD1 call by TCRdb cannot be tested. The CDR3 contains 15 residues. The CDR3 spells CASSLSGVDQETQYF.

CDR3 sequence reads: CATSDVGGYTF. This rearrangement joins TRBV24-1 to TRBJ1-2. The CDR3 covers 11 residues. Germline values: CDR1 KGHDR, CDR2 SFDVKD.

V usage is TRBV11-3 and J usage is TRBJ2-4; the D gene TCRdb calls, TRBD1, cannot be checked with no DNA. The CDR3 sequence is 14 residues long. The germline CDR1 and CDR2 sequences are SGHNT and YENEEA. The CDR3: CASSFLPVGNIQYF.

The chain employs TRBV29-1 and TRBJ1-1. CDR3 size: 13 residues. Germline lookup yields CDR1 SQVTM and CDR2 ANQGSEA. CDR3 amino acids: CSVAQLGFTEAFF.

The CDR3 protein is CASKGTSGSMDEQFF. The chain is built from TRBV4-1 and TRBJ2-1; TCRdb calls TRBD2, which cannot be checked without DNA. CDR1 is MGHRA and CDR2 is YSYEKL in the germline V gene. The CDR3 loop spans 15 amino acids.

The V and J genes are TRBV7-8 and TRBJ1-3; lacking DNA, the TRBD1 call made by TCRdb goes unchecked. This CDR3 comprises 15 residues. CDR1 is SGHVS and CDR2 is FQNEAQ in the germline V gene. CDR3 region: CASSLGTPGADTIYF.

The V gene is TRBV27, the J gene TRBJ1-1; the D gene TCRdb calls, TRBD1, cannot be checked with no DNA. The CDR3 length is 14 residues. Looked up from germline, CDR1 is MNHEY and CDR2 is SMNVEV (reference sequence). CDR3: CAIKPGVEGTEAFF.

The gene calls are TRBV29-1 and TRBJ1-1. CDR3 length: 16 amino acids. Germline V gene lookup returns CDR1 SQVTM and CDR2 ANQGSEA. CDR3 in amino acids: CSVEDTRWVMNTEAFF.

The CDR3 spells CSARDGAGVNYGYTF. The chain employs TRBV20-1 and TRBJ1-2; the TRBD1 assignment by TCRdb is unverifiable without DNA. Germline CDR1 DFQATT, CDR2 SNEGSKA (reference sequence). The CDR3 sequence is 15 residues long.

The rearrangement links TRBV11-1 to TRBJ1-1. Germline V gene lookup returns CDR1 SGHAT and CDR2 FQDESV (reference sequence). The CDR3 has 15 amino acids. The CDR3 sequence: CASSLGIALGAEAFF.